Shown below are 27 T cell receptor beta chains from a single sample sequenced in a study of T cell changes during pregnancy in multiple sclerosis. Sequencing was performed with immunoSEQ multiplex PCR; in TCRdb, only in-frame clones are kept and a portion is missing. The sample yields more than 35,000 clones, about 88% seen once. This specimen was CD8+ T cells from peripheral blood mononuclear cells, taken after pregnancy. Every receptor here comes from a female donor in good health, enrolled as a control in a pregnancy study.

This rearrangement joins TRBV6-6 to TRBJ2-5, with D unclear. The better agreement between TRBJ2-7 and the DNA end casts doubt on the J call. CDR3 size: 11 residues. The germline V gene has CDR1 MNHNY and CDR2 SVGAGI (reference sequence). The CDR3 DNA follows: TGTGCCAGCAGATCAACCTACGAGCAGTACTTC. This translates into CASRSTYEQYF.

This chain links TRBV20-1 with TRBJ2-1; a possible D gene is TRBD1 (5 bases). This CDR3 comprises 11 residues. Germline V gives CDR1 DFQATT, CDR2 SNEGSKA (reference sequence). V lost 4 bases and J 4 bases, leaving 5 bases between the germline ends. In DNA, the CDR3 is TGCAGTGCTAACAGGTACAATGAGCAGTTCTTC. This codes for CSANRYNEQFF.

The chain joins TRBV9 to TRBJ1-6, with TRBD1 identical over 7 bases. The J segment lost 5 bases and the V segment lost 3 bases, leaving 5 bases of the junction unmatched. Germline CDR1 reads SGDLS; CDR2 reads YYNGEE. The CDR3 is made up of 15 amino acids. CDR3 region: CASSDGTDNNSPLHF. As DNA, the CDR3 is TGTGCCAGCAGCGACGGGACAGACAATAATTCACCCCTCCACTTT.

The chain carries TRBV18 and TRBJ2-1, with D possibly TRBD1 on 7 matching bases. Trimming took off 2 bases at V and 8 bases at J, with 22 bases between the two ends. The CDR3 is made up of 17 amino acids. Germline assignment: CDR1 KGHSH and CDR2 LQKENI. The DNA for the CDR3 is TGTGCCAGCTCACCAGGAGCCCATGGAGGGGGCAGCTATGAGCAGTTCTTC. This translates into CASSPGAHGGGSYEQFF. Using reference TRBV18 and TRBJ2-1 for the parts outside the CDR3, the full variable domain is NAGVMQNPRHLVRRRGQEARLRCSPMKGHSHVYWYRQLPEEGLKFMVYLQKENIIDESGMPKERFSAEFPKEGPSILRIQQVVRGDSAAYFCASSPGAHGGGSYEQFFGPGTRLTVL.

The rearrangement links TRBV7-3 to TRBJ2-7, with D maybe TRBD1 (6 bases). Germline CDR1 and CDR2: SGHTA and FQGTGA. There are 15 residues in the CDR3. The V gene lost 4 bases and the J gene lost 4 bases, with 17 bases spanning the gap. The CDR3 DNA follows: TGTGCCAGCAGCTCATCCTCAACAGGGAGATACGAGCAGTACTTC. Amino acids: CASSSSSTGRYEQYF.

The gene calls are TRBV6-4 and TRBJ2-1; 9 nucleotides line up with TRBD2. V shed 3 bases and J 6 bases; nucleotides not matched to a gene: 9. Germline CDR1 is MRHNA and CDR2 is SNTAGT. The CDR3 sequence is 16 residues long. CDR3 loop: CASSEAGTSPANEQFF. CDR3 DNA sequence: TGTGCCAGCAGTGAAGCCGGGACTAGCCCAGCCAATGAGCAGTTCTTC.

The gene calls are TRBV6-6 and TRBJ1-1, with D unclear. V was pared by 7 bases and J by 6 bases, with 9 bases between. Germline values: CDR1 MNHNY, CDR2 SVGAGI (reference sequence). The CDR3 spans 11 residues. CDR3 region: CASTYGAEAFF. In DNA, the CDR3 is TGTGCCAGCACCTACGGGGCTGAAGCTTTCTTT.

The chain carries TRBV7-9 and TRBJ2-3; 7 nucleotides match TRBD2. The CDR3 extends over 14 amino acids. Germline assignment: CDR1 SEHNR and CDR2 FQNEAQ (reference sequence). J lost 3 bases, V lost 4 bases, and 4 bases had no gene match. The CDR3 DNA follows: TGTGCCAGCAGCTGGGCGGGAGCAACAGATACGCAGTATTTT. Its translation: CASSWAGATDTQYF.

The J gene is TRBJ2-1, the V gene TRBV11-2; 13 bases line up with TRBD2. The germline V gene has CDR1 SGHAT and CDR2 FQNNGV. J gave up 5 bases and V 5 bases, and 3 bases lay outside the gene matches. This CDR3 is built from 15 residues. The CDR3 protein is CASSTTSGGNNEQFF. CDR3 bases: TGTGCCAGCAGCACGACTAGCGGGGGGAACAATGAGCAGTTCTTC.

This clone came up a few times. J is TRBJ1-3 and V is TRBV4-3; no reliable D call. Germline V gives CDR1 LGHNA, CDR2 YSLEER. V was cut by 0 bases and J by 0 bases, with 6 bases left in between. The CDR3 consists of 15 residues. Here the CDR3 reads CASSQDPGSGNTIYF. Written as DNA, the CDR3 is TGCGCCAGCAGCCAAGATCCGGGCTCTGGAAACACCATATATTTT.

V usage is TRBV7-9 and J usage is TRBJ2-7; the D gene is possibly TRBD2 (6 bases). The V end lost 7 bases, the J end lost 3 bases, and 16 bases lay between the germline ends. Germline lookup yields CDR1 SEHNR and CDR2 FQNEAQ (reference sequence). The CDR3 is 14 residues long. The CDR3 coding sequence is TGTGCCAGCACCTGCGGGGAGGCCTACTACGAGCAGTACTTC. This codes for CASTCGEAYYEQYF.

This chain uses TRBV7-9 with TRBJ1-1, with a possible D match to TRBD1 (6 bases). The CDR3 sequence is 13 residues long. V lost 3 bases and J 5 bases, leaving 10 bases between the germline ends. CDR1 is SEHNR, CDR2 FQNEAQ, per germline (reference sequence). In nucleotides, the CDR3 is TGTGCCAGCAGCTTCGAGGGGGTAACTGAAGCTTTCTTT. Encoded protein: CASSFEGVTEAFF.

This clone occurred once. The rearrangement uses TRBV11-1 and TRBJ2-7, with TRBD1 matching over 7 bases. Germline V CDR1 and CDR2: SGHAT, FQDESV (reference sequence). J gave up 2 bases and V 5 bases, and 6 bases lay outside the gene matches. CDR3 size: 14 residues. CDR3 sequence (DNA): TGTGCCAGCAGCCGCCCGACAGGGCCCTACGAGCAGTACTTC. Amino acid sequence: CASSRPTGPYEQYF.

The chain is built from TRBV7-2 and TRBJ2-1; D is possibly TRBD2 (6 bases). CDR1 and CDR2 (germline): SGHTA, FQGNSA. The length of the CDR3 is 16 residues. Trimming shortened V by 3 bases and J by 1 base, and 13 bases separated the two germline ends. CDR3 sequence reads: CASSFWGDRSYNEQFF. As DNA, the CDR3 is TGTGCCAGCAGCTTCTGGGGGGACCGTTCCTACAATGAGCAGTTCTTC. The whole variable domain, filled in from reference TRBV7-2 and TRBJ2-1, reads GAGVSQSPSNKVTEKGKDVELRCDPISGHTALYWYRQSLGQGLEFLIYFQGNSAPDKSGLPSDRFSAERTGGSVSTLTIQRTQQEDSAVYLCASSFWGDRSYNEQFFGPGTRLTVL.

A note on this clone: Germline and junction disagree at one end, which may indicate a read error. This chain connects TRBV7-9 to TRBJ2-5; D call uncertain. This CDR3 region has 13 residues. CDR1 SEHNR and CDR2 FQNEAQ come from the germline V gene (reference sequence). The CDR3 spells CASSSVVVGTPYF. The CDR3 DNA follows: TGTGCCAGCAGCTCGGTCGTTGTGGGCACCCCGTACTTC. Drawing the rest from reference TRBV7-9 and TRBJ2-5, the complete variable domain is DTGVSQNPRHKITKRGQNVTFRCDPISEHNRLYWYRQTLGQGPEFLTYFQNEAQLEKSRLLSDRFSAERPKGSFSTLEIQRTEQGDSAMYLCASSSVVVGTPYFGPGTRLLVL.

The rearrangement joins TRBV4-1 to TRBJ1-1; the D gene is possibly TRBD1 (6 bases). CDR3 size: 13 residues. Trimming took off 4 bases at V and 1 base at J, with 7 bases between the two ends. Germline V lookup: CDR1 MGHRA, CDR2 YSYEKL. CDR3 residues: CASSPTGNTEAFF. The CDR3 nucleotides read TGCGCCAGCAGCCCGACAGGGAACACTGAAGCTTTCTTT.

This rearrangement joins TRBV4-1 to TRBJ2-7; 7 positions match TRBD2. Per germline, CDR1 MGHRA and CDR2 YSYEKL. V lost 2 bases and J lost 3; bases outside the gene matches: 1. The CDR3 covers 13 residues. The CDR3 region is CASSQSGNYEQYF. In DNA, the CDR3 is TGCGCCAGCAGCCAAAGCGGGAACTACGAGCAGTACTTC.

This sequence joins TRBV14 and TRBJ2-3; 8 bases agree with TRBD1. Per the germline V gene, CDR1 is SGHDN and CDR2 is FVKESK. The J segment lost 1 base and the V segment lost 3 bases, leaving 0 bases of the junction unmatched. This CDR3 is built from 14 residues. The CDR3 sequence: CASSQTGGTDTQYF. The CDR3 DNA is TGTGCCAGCAGCCAGACAGGGGGCACAGATACGCAGTATTTT.

The J gene is TRBJ1-2, the V gene TRBV9, with a tentative D call TRBD1 (5 bases). The CDR3 loop spans 12 amino acids. Trimming took 7 bases from V and 9 from J, leaving 16 bases between them. Germline CDR1 SGDLS, CDR2 YYNGEE. This chain's CDR3 is CASHGEGKSYTF. CDR3 nucleotides: TGTGCCAGCCACGGGGAGGGGAAAAGCTACACCTTC.

The chain carries TRBV7-2 and TRBJ2-5, with 7 bases matching TRBD1. J was trimmed by 7 bases and V by 6 bases; bases with no gene match: 8. This CDR3 spans 13 amino acids. Germline CDR1 is SGHTA and CDR2 is FQGNSA. CDR3 nucleotides: TGTGCCAGCAGGCAACAGGGGCTGGGGACCCAGTACTTC. Translation: CASRQQGLGTQYF.

This clone came up a few times. V usage is TRBV1 and J usage is TRBJ1-1. TRBV1 is reported as a pseudogene. There are 16 residues in the CDR3. This chain's CDR3 is CTSSQETRDGNTEAFF. For the CDR3, the DNA is TGCACCAGCAGCCAAGAAACGAGGGATGGGAACACTGAAGCTTTCTTT.

The rearrangement links TRBV11-2 to TRBJ2-7, with 7 bases aligning to TRBD1. The ends lost 0 bases at V and 2 bases at J; junction bases unmatched: 1. The CDR3 has 14 residues. Germline CDR1 and CDR2: SGHAT and FQNNGV. CDR3 in amino acids: CASSLDRGTYEQYF. The CDR3 coding sequence is TGTGCCAGCAGCTTAGACAGGGGGACCTACGAGCAGTACTTC.

V and J are TRBV7-6 and TRBJ1-6; TRBD1 matches 8 bases. This CDR3 is 16 amino acids long. After removal of 2 bases from V and 7 bases from J, the junction contained 7 bases not matched to a gene. The V gene's germline CDR1 is SGHVS and CDR2 FNYEAQ. The CDR3 nucleotides read TGTGCCAGCAGCTTACGCCCGGACAGGGCAAATTCACCCCTCCACTTT. This sequence encodes CASSLRPDRANSPLHF.

The chain joins TRBV19 to TRBJ2-7; D may be TRBD2 (5 bases). The V gene's germline CDR1 is LNHDA and CDR2 SQIVND (reference sequence). The V end was cut by 10 bases, the J end by 5 bases, with 21 bases between. The CDR3 spans 14 residues. The CDR3 bases are TGTGCCACCCAGGACCCAAATCTAGCCCACGAGCAGTACTTC. It encodes CATQDPNLAHEQYF.

V is TRBV15 and J is TRBJ2-7, with no clear D. Trimming took off 5 bases at V and 2 bases at J, with 10 bases between the two ends. Germline V CDR1 and CDR2: LNHNV, YYDKDF (reference sequence). The CDR3 loop spans 13 amino acids. This CDR3 is CATSDVRAYEQYF. DNA for the CDR3: TGTGCCACCAGCGACGTCCGGGCCTACGAGCAGTACTTC.

This chain joins TRBV6-1 and TRBJ2-1, with a possible D match to TRBD1 (6 bases). This CDR3 spans 14 amino acids. The germline gives CDR1 MNHNS, CDR2 SASEGT. V was cut by 6 bases and J by 1 base, with 10 bases left in between. The CDR3 sequence: CASSNGQSYNEQFF. The DNA of the CDR3 is TGTGCCAGCAGCAATGGACAGTCCTACAATGAGCAGTTCTTC.

The chain couples TRBV19 to TRBJ1-2; D is unresolved. Germline lookup yields CDR1 LNHDA and CDR2 SQIVND (reference sequence). Trimming shortened V by 4 bases and J by 0 bases, and 9 bases separated the two germline ends. There are 14 residues in the CDR3. CDR3 loop: CASSSGEPNYGYTF. For the CDR3, the DNA is TGTGCCAGTAGTAGTGGGGAGCCTAACTATGGCTACACCTTC. Full variable domain (outside the CDR3, taken from reference TRBV19 and TRBJ1-2): DGGITQSPKYLFRKEGQNVTLSCEQNLNHDAMYWYRQDPGQGLRLIYYSQIVNDFQKGDIAEGYSVSREKKESFPLTVTSAQKNPTAFYLCASSSGEPNYGYTFGSGTRLTVV.